These T cell receptor beta chains were read from a single sample in a study of blood T cell repertoires in COVID-19. Here immunoSEQ multiplex PCR was the method, and the copy in TCRdb shows in-frame clones only, minus some. The sample has over 450,000 clones, roughly nine tenths seen once. Specimen: peripheral blood. The origin of the receptors is a man aged 18-30 years with COVID-19, enrolled during active disease. Both conserved end residues are part of each CDR3. The D gene is left open where the match is weak. The listing skips clone size in some rows; elsewhere it reads once, few, many or a size class.

CDR3nt	CDR3aa	d_gene	abundance	v_gene	j_gene
TGTGCCAGCAGCCAGCCCCCCGGTTACGAGCAGTACTTC	CASSQPPGYEQYF	NA	NA	TRBV4-2	TRBJ2-7
TGTGCCAGCAGCTTAGAGGGAACTAGCGGGAGGTTTTACAATGAGCAGTTCTTC	CASSLEGTSGRFYNEQFF	TRBD2	NA	TRBV7-2	TRBJ2-1
TGTGCCAGCTCACCCCGAGACAGGGGCTCTGAAGCTTTCTTT	CASSPRDRGSEAFF	TRBD1	NA	TRBV18	TRBJ1-1
TGCGCCAGCAGCCCCCGGACAGTTACGAACACTGAAGCTTTCTTT	CASSPRTVTNTEAFF	NA	NA	TRBV5-1	TRBJ1-1
TGTGCCAGCTCAGCAGGGACAGATACGCAGTATTTT	CASSAGTDTQYF	NA	NA	TRBV18	TRBJ2-3
TGTGCCAGCAGCAGCGGACAGAATTCACCCCTCCACTTT	CASSSGQNSPLHF	NA	once	TRBV5-6	TRBJ1-6
TGTGCCAGCAGTTTATTGAGGGACAGGGGCGAAAAACTGTTTTTT	CASSLLRDRGEKLFF	TRBD1	few	TRBV27	TRBJ1-4
TGTGCCAGCAGCTTTATTAGACTTAGCACAGATACGCAGTATTTT	CASSFIRLSTDTQYF	NA	few	TRBV7-2	TRBJ2-3
TGCGCCAGCAGCGGGCAGGGGACCGGGGAGCTGTTTTTT	CASSGQGTGELFF	NA	NA	TRBV5-1	TRBJ2-2
TGTGCCACCAGCCGTAATAGAGGCAATGAAAAACTGTTTTTT	CATSRNRGNEKLFF	NA	NA	TRBV15	TRBJ1-4
TGCGCCAGCAGCTTTACTAGCGGGGAGTCCTACGAGCAGTACTTC	CASSFTSGESYEQYF	TRBD2	NA	TRBV5-1	TRBJ2-7
TGTGCCAGCACCCGAGGGGGGACAGGCCAAGAGACCCAGTACTTC	CASTRGGTGQETQYF	TRBD1	NA	TRBV6-5	TRBJ2-5
TGTGCCAGCGGAAAAACAGGGATCTATACGCAGTATTTT	CASGKTGIYTQYF	NA	NA	TRBV28	TRBJ2-3
TGTGCCATCAGTGAGCCGGGACAGGGAGCAATCGGTCAGCCCCAGCATTTT	CAISEPGQGAIGQPQHF	TRBD1	few	TRBV10-3	TRBJ1-5
TGTGCCAGCAGCTTAGATCGGAGGGTGCTAGCGGTGACCTACGAGCAGTACTTC	CASSLDRRVLAVTYEQYF	TRBD2	NA	TRBV11-2	TRBJ2-7
TGTGCCAGCAGTGAACGGAGACCCTCTGGAAACACCATATATTTT	CASSERRPSGNTIYF	NA	NA	TRBV2	TRBJ1-3
TGTGCCAGCAGTCCCGGGACACACGACCTTCTACTGGTGGAGCTGTTTTTT	CASSPGTHDLLLVELFF	NA	NA	TRBV6-2/TRBV6-3	TRBJ2-2
TGTGCCAGCAGTTTCCACCAGAGGTACGAGCAGTACTTC	CASSFHQRYEQYF	NA	NA	TRBV27	TRBJ2-7
TGTGCTAGTGGAGAGGGGGCGGAGGGGAAACTGTTTTTT	CASGEGAEGKLFF	TRBD1	NA	TRBV12-5	TRBJ1-4
TGTGCCATCAGGACAGGGGGGGGACCGACAGATACGCAGTATTTT	CAIRTGGGPTDTQYF	TRBD1	NA	TRBV10-3	TRBJ2-3
TGTGCCAGTAGCCCCAGGGGTACCCGTTTCTACGAGCAGTACTTC	CASSPRGTRFYEQYF	NA	NA	TRBV19	TRBJ2-7
TGTGCCAGTAACAGGGAACTTAGCAATCAGCCCCAGCATTTT	CASNRELSNQPQHF	NA	NA	TRBV2	TRBJ1-5
TGTGCCAGTAGTAATGAGAAAGGACTAAGCAATCAGCCCCAGCATTTT	CASSNEKGLSNQPQHF	NA	few	TRBV19	TRBJ1-5
TGCAGTGTTACACAGGGCAATGAGCAGTTCTTC	CSVTQGNEQFF	NA	NA	TRBV20-1	TRBJ2-1
TGTGCCAGCAGCCGACAGGGGAGGCGCTACACCTTC	CASSRQGRRYTF	TRBD1	NA	TRBV6-5	TRBJ1-2
TGCGCCAGCAGTATAACAGAGTACGAAAATGAAAAACTGTTTTTT	CASSITEYENEKLFF	NA	NA	TRBV10-2	TRBJ1-4
TGCGCCAGCAGCCATTACAGGGTTGCTGAAGCTTTCTTT	CASSHYRVAEAFF	NA	NA	TRBV4-1	TRBJ1-1
TGTGCCAGTAGCCCGGAACTAGCGGGAGCCTACGAGCAGTACTTC	CASSPELAGAYEQYF	TRBD2	NA	TRBV19	TRBJ2-7
TGTGCCAGCAGCTTTCTAGCGGATGGAGATACGCAGTATTTT	CASSFLADGDTQYF	TRBD2	NA	TRBV11-2	TRBJ2-3
TGCAGTGCCTCGACGGGCACTGAAGCTTTCTTT	CSASTGTEAFF	NA	NA	TRBV20-1	TRBJ1-1